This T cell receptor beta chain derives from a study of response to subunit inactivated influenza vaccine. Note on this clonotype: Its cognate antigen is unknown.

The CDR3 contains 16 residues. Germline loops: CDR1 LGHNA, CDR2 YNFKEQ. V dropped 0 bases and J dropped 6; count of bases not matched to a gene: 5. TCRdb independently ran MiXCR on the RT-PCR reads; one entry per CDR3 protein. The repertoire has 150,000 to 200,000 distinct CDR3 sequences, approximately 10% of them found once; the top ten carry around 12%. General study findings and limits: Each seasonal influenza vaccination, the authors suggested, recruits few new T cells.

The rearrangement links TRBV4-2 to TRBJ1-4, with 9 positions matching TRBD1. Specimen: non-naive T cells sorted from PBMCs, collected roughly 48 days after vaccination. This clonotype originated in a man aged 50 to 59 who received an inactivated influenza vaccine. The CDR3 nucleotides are TGTGCCAGCAGCCAAGATGTCGGGACAGGGCATGAAAAACTGTTTTTT. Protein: CASSQDVGTGHEKLFF.